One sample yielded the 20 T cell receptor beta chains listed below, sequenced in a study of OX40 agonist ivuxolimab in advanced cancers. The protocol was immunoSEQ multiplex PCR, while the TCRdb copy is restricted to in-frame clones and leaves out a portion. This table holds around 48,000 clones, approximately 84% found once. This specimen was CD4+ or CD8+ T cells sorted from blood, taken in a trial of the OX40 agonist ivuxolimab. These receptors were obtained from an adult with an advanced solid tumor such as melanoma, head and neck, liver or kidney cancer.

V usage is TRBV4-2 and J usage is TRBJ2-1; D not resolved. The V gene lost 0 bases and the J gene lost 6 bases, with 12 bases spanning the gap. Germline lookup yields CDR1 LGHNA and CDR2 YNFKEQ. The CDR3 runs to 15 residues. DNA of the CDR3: TGTGCCAGCAGCCAAGACCACCTGCCGGGCAATGAGCAGTTCTTC. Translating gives CASSQDHLPGNEQFF.

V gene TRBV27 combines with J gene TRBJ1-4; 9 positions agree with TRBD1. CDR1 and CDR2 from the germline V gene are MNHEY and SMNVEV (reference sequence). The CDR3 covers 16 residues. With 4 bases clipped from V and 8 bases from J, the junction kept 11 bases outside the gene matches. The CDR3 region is CASSSSPRTGDEKLFF. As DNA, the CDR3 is TGTGCCAGCAGTTCTTCCCCCCGGACAGGGGACGAAAAACTGTTTTTT.

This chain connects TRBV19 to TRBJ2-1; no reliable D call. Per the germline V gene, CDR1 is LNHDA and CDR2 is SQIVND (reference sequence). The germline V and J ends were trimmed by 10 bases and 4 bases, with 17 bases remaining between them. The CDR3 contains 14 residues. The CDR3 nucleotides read TGTGCCACCTCTAAGGGTATAGTTTACAATGAGCAGTTCTTC. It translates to CATSKGIVYNEQFF. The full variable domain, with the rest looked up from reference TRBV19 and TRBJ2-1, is DGGITQSPKYLFRKEGQNVTLSCEQNLNHDAMYWYRQDPGQGLRLIYYSQIVNDFQKGDIAEGYSVSREKKESFPLTVTSAQKNPTAFYLCATSKGIVYNEQFFGPGTRLTVL.

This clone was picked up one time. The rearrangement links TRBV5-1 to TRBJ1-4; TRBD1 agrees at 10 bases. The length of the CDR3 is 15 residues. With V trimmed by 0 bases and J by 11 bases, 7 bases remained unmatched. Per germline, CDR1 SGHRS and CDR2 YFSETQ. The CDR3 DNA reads TGCGCCAGCAGCTTGGCGACAGGGGGCGCCGGGAAACTGTTTTTT. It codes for CASSLATGGAGKLFF.

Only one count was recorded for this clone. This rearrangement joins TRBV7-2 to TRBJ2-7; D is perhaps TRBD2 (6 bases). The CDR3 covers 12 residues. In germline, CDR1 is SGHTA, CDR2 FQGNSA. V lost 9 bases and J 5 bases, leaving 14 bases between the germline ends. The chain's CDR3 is CASSRGIDEQYF. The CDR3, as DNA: TGTGCCAGTAGTCGCGGGATCGACGAGCAGTACTTC.

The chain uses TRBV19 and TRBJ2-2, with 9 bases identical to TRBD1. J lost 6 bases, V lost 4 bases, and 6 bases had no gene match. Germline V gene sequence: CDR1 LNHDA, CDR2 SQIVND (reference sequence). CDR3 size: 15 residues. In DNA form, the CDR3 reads TGTGCCAGTAGTACGGGACAGGGATTCCCCGGGGAGCTGTTTTTT. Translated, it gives CASSTGQGFPGELFF. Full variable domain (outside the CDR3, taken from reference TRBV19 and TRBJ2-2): DGGITQSPKYLFRKEGQNVTLSCEQNLNHDAMYWYRQDPGQGLRLIYYSQIVNDFQKGDIAEGYSVSREKKESFPLTVTSAQKNPTAFYLCASSTGQGFPGELFFGEGSRLTVL.

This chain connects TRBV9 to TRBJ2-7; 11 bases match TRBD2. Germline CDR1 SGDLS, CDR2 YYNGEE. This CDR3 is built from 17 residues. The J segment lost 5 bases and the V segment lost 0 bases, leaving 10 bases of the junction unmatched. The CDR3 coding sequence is TGTGCCAGCAGCGTAGCTGGTAGCGGGGGGGCCGTCAACGAGCAGTACTTC. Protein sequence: CASSVAGSGGAVNEQYF. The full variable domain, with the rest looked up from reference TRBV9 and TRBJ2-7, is DSGVTQTPKHLITATGQRVTLRCSPRSGDLSVYWYQQSLDQGLQFLIQYYNGEERAKGNILERFSAQQFPDLHSELNLSSLELGDSALYFCASSVAGSGGAVNEQYFGPGTRLTVT.

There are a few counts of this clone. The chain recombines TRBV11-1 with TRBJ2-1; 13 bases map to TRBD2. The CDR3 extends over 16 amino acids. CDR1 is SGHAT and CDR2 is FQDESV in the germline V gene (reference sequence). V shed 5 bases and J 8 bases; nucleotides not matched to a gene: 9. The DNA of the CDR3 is TGTGCCAGCAGCCTCGCACTAGCGGGAGGGGGGGATGAGCAGTTCTTC. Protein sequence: CASSLALAGGGDEQFF.

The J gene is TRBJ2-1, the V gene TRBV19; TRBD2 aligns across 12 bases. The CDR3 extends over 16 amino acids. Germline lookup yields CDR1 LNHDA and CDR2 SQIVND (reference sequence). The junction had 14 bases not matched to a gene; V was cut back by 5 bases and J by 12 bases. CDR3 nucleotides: TGTGCCAGTAGTCACTCTAGCGGGAGGGGCTTACAGGGGCAGTTCTTC. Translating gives CASSHSSGRGLQGQFF.

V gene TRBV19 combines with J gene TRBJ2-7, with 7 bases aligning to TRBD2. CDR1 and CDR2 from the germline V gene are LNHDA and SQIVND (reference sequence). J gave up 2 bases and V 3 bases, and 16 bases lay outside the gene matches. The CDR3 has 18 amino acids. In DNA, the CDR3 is TGTGCCAGTAGTATCCCGTACTGGCGGGAGACCCCCACCTACGAGCAGTACTTC. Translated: CASSIPYWRETPTYEQYF.

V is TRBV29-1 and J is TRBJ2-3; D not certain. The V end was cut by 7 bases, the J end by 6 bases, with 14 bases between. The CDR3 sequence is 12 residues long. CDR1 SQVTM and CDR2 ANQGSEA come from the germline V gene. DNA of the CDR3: TGCAGCGCTGGGTCGCCGGCGGATACGCAGTATTTT. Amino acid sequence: CSAGSPADTQYF.

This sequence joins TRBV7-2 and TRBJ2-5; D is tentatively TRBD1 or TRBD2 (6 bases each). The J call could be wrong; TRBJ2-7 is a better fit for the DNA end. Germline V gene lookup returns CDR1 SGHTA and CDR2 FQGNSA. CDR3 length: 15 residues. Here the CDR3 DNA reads TGTGCCAGCACCCCTGATGGAGGGGGGCCCTACGAGCAGTACTTC. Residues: CASTPDGGGPYEQYF.

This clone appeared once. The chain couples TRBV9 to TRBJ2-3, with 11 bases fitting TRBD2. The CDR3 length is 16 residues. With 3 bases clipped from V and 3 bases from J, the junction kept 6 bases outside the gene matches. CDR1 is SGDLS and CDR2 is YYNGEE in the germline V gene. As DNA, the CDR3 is TGTGCCAGCAGCGCGGCTAGCGGGGGGAAAACAGATACGCAGTATTTT. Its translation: CASSAASGGKTDTQYF.

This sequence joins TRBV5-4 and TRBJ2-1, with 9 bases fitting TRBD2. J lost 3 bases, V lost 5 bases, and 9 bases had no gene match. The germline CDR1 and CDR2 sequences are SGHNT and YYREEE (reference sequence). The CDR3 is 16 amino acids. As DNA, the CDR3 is TGTGCCAGCAGTAAGTCTAGCGGGGTTAACTACAATGAGCAGTTCTTC. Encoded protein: CASSKSSGVNYNEQFF.

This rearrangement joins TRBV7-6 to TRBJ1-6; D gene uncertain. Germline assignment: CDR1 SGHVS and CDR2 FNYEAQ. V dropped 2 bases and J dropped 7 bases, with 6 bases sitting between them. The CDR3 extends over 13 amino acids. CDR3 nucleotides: TGTGCCAGCAGCTTACGGGAAAATTCACCCCTCCACTTT. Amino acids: CASSLRENSPLHF.

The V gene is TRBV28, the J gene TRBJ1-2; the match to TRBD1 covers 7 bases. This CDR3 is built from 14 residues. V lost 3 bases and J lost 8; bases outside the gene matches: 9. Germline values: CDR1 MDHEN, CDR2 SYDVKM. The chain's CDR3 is CASSLTGKSLGYTF. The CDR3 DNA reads TGTGCCAGCAGTTTGACAGGGAAGAGTCTGGGCTACACCTTC.

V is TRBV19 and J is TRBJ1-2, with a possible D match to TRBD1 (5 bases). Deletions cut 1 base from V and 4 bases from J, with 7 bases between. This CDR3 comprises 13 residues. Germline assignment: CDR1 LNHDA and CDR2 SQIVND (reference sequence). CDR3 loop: CASSIGQGYGYTF. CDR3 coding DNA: TGTGCCAGTAGTATAGGGCAGGGCTATGGCTACACCTTC.

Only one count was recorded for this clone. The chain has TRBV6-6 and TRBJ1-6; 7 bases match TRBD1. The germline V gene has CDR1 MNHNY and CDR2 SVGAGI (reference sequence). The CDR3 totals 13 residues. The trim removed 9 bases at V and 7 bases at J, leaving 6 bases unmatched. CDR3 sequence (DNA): TGTGCCAGTAGAGGGACAGTCAATTCACCCCTCCACTTT. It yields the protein CASRGTVNSPLHF.

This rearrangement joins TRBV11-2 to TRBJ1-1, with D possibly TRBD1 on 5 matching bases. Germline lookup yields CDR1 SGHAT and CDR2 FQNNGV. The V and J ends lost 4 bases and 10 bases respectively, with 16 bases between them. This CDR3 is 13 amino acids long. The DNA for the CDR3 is TGTGCCAGCAGCTCTCGCCAGGGTCTTATAGCTTTCTTT. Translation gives CASSSRQGLIAFF.

The CDR3 nucleotides read TGTGCCAGCAGTTTATTCAGAAAGGAGACCCAGTACTTC. Its protein product is CASSLFRKETQYF. The rearrangement uses TRBV28 and TRBJ2-5; D unclear. This CDR3 spans 13 amino acids. Germline-derived CDR1 and CDR2 are MDHEN and SYDVKM. Trimming removed 1 base at V and 5 bases at J, with 8 bases between.